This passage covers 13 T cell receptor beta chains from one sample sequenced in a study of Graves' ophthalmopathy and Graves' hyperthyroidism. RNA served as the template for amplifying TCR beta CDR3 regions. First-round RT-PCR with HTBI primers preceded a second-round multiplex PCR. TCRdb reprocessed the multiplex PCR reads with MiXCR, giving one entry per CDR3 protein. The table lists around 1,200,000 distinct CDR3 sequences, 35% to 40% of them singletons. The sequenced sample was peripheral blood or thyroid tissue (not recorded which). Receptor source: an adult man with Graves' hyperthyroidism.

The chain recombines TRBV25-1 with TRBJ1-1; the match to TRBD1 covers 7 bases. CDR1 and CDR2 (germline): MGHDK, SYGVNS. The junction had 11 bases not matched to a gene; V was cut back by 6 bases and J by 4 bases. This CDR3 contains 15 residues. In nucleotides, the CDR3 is TGTGCCAGCAGGGGGACAGTAGGCTCTAGCACTGAAGCTTTCTTT. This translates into CASRGTVGSSTEAFF.

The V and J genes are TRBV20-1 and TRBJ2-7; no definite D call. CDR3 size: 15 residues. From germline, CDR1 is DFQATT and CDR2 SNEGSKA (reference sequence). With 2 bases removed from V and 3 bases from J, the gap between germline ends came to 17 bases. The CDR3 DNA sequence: TGCAGTGCTAGACCAGACGCAAGGGATTACTACGAGCAGTACTTC. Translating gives CSARPDARDYYEQYF.

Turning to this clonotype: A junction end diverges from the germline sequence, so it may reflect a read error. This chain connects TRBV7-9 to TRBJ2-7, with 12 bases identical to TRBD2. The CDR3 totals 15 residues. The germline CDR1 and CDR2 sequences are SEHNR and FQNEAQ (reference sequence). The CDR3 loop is CASSQLTSGRYEQYF. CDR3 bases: TGCGCCAGCAGCCAACTGACTAGCGGGAGATACGAGCAGTACTTC.

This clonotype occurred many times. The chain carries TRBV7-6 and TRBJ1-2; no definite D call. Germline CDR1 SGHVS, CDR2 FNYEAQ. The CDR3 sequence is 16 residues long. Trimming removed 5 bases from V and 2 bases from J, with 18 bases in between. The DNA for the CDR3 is TGTGCCAGCAGCCCAAAGAGGACGGATCTCAACTATGGCTACACCTTC. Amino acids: CASSPKRTDLNYGYTF. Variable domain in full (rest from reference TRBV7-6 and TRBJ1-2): GAGVSQSPRYKVTKRGQDVALRCDPISGHVSLYWYRQALGQGPEFLTYFNYEAQQDKSGLPNDRFSAERPEGSISTLTIQRTEQRDSAMYRCASSPKRTDLNYGYTFGSGTRLTVV.

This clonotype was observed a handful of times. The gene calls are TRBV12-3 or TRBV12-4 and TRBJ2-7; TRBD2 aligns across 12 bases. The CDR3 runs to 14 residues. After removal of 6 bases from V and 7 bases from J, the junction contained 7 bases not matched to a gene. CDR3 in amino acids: CASRSQGLAGEQYF. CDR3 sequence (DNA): TGTGCCAGCAGATCGCAAGGACTAGCGGGGGAGCAGTACTTC.

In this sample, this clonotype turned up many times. CDR3 sequence (DNA): TGTGCCAGCAGCTTTAGCTTATCCGCGGCCCAGTACTTC. It yields the protein CASSFSLSAAQYF. The gene calls are TRBV11-2 and TRBJ2-5; D ambiguous. This CDR3 comprises 13 residues. V was clipped by 3 bases and J by 9 bases, with 14 bases between them. In germline, CDR1 is SGHAT, CDR2 FQNNGV.

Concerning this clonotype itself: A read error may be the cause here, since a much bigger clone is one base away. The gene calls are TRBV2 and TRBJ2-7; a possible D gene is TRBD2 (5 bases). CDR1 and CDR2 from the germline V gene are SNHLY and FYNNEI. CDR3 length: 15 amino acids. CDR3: CASSEGAAVTYGQYF. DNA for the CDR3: TGTGCCAGCAGTGAAGGGGCAGCGGTCACCTACGGGCAGTACTTC. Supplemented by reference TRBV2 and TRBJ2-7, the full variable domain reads EPEVTQTPSHQVTQMGQEVILRCVPISNHLYFYWYRQILGQKVEFLVSFYNNEISEKSEIFDDQFSVERPDGSNFTLKIRSTKLEDSAMYFCASSEGAAVTYGQYFGPGTRLTVT.

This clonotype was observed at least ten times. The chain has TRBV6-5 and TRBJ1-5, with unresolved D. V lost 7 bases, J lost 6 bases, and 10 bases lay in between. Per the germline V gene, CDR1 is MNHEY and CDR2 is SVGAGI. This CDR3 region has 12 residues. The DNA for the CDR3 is TGTGCCAGCAACACAATGGGTCAGCCCCAGCATTTT. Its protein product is CASNTMGQPQHF.

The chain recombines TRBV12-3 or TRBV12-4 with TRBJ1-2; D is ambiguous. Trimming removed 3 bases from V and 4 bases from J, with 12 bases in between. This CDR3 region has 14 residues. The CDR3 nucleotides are TGTGCCAGCAGTTTTACTAGCGGGGTCTATGGCTACACCTTC. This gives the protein CASSFTSGVYGYTF.

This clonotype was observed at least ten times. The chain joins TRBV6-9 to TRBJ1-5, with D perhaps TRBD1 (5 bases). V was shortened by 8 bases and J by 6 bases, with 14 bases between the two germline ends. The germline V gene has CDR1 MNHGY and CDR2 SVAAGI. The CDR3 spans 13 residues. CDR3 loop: CASRIGGGQPQHF. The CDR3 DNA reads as TGTGCCAGCCGCATCGGGGGAGGTCAGCCCCAGCATTTT.

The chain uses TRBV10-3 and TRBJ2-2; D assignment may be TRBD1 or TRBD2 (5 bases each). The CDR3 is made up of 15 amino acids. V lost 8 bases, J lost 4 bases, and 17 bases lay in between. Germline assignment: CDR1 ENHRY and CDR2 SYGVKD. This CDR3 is CAIAEGVGGTGELFF. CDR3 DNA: TGTGCCATCGCGGAAGGGGTTGGAGGCACCGGGGAGCTGTTTTTT.

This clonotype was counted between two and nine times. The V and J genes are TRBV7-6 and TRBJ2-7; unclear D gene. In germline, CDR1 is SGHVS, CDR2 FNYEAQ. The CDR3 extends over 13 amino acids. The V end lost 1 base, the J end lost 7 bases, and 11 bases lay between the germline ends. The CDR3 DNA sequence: TGTGCCAGCAGCTTAGGTGGACGGCAGGAGCAGTACTTC. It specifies CASSLGGRQEQYF.

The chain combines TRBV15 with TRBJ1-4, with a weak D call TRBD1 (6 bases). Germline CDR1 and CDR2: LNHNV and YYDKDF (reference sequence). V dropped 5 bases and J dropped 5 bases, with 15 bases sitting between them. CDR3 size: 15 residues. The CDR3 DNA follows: TGTGCCACCAGCGAGGACAGACTCTACAATGAAAAACTGTTTTTT. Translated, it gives CATSEDRLYNEKLFF.